The rows below give T cell receptor beta chains drawn from one sample of a study of blood T cells in healthy people across ages. TCRdb passed the 5' RACE reads through MiXCR, listing each CDR3 protein once. The sample shows about 830,000 distinct CDR3 sequences, roughly 60% of them seen only once. Material: blood. The receptors derive from a young man in good health. Each CDR3 is given with its conserved first and last residue. Each record gives: J gene, V gene, clone size, D gene, CDR3 protein, CDR3 DNA. The D gene is left open where the match is weak. Clone sizes are given selectively: once, few, many, or a class where the clone is expanded.

TRBJ2-3,TRBV29-1,.,TRBD1,CSINRGDTQYF,TGCAGCATCAACAGGGGAGATACGCAGTATTTT
TRBJ2-3,TRBV11-3,.,TRBD2,CASSPGLGEGTDTQYF,TGTGCCAGCAGCCCCGGACTAGGGGAAGGCACAGATACGCAGTATTTT
TRBJ2-1,TRBV10-3,.,.,CAISGQSSYNEQFF,TGTGCCATCAGTGGACAGTCCTCCTACAATGAGCAGTTCTTC
TRBJ2-6,TRBV18,once,TRBD1,CASSPGTERVNVLTF,TGTGCCAGCTCACCCGGGACAGAGAGGGTCAACGTCCTGACTTTC
TRBJ2-1,TRBV10-3,.,.,CAISPSGDEQFF,TGTGCCATCAGCCCCTCCGGCGATGAGCAGTTCTTC
TRBJ2-7,TRBV6-5,few,.,CASSGGTPLGGEQYF,TGTGCCAGCAGTGGCGGGACTCCGTTGGGAGGCGAGCAGTACTTC
TRBJ2-4,TRBV4-2,.,TRBD2,CASSRDPGGVEEQYF,TGTGCCAGCAGCCGAGATCCCGGGGGGGTAGAGGAGCAGTACTTC
TRBJ1-5,TRBV6-6,few,.,CASSYSRGSNQPQHF,TGTGCCAGCAGTTACTCGAGAGGGAGCAATCAGCCCCAGCATTTT
TRBJ2-5,TRBV7-4,.,.,CASSLGGRREETQYF,TGTGCCAGCAGCTTAGGTGGCCGCAGGGAAGAGACCCAGTACTTC
TRBJ2-3,TRBV11-2,.,.,CASRSISSGATDTQYF,TGTGCCAGCAGATCTATTTCTTCAGGGGCCACAGATACGCAGTATTTT
TRBJ1-1,TRBV18,once,TRBD1,CASSPTGTGNTEAFF,TGTGCCAGCTCACCGACCGGGACAGGGAACACTGAAGCTTTCTTT
TRBJ2-1,TRBV6-5,.,.,CASSLLASDEQFF,TGTGCCAGCAGTTTACTAGCCTCGGATGAGCAGTTCTTC
TRBJ1-5,TRBV4-1,.,.,CASSQERLGQPQHF,TGCGCCAGCAGCCAAGAGAGGTTAGGTCAGCCCCAGCATTTT
TRBJ2-1,TRBV20-1,.,.,CSAQSGLPYNEQFF,TGCAGTGCTCAAAGCGGGTTACCCTACAATGAGCAGTTCTTC
TRBJ1-1,TRBV20-1,.,.,CSAWIWTEAFF,TGCAGTGCTTGGATATGGACTGAAGCTTTCTTT
TRBJ2-7,TRBV29-1,.,TRBD1,CSVADRGLTYEQYF,TGCAGCGTTGCTGACAGGGGCCTTACCTACGAGCAGTACTTC
TRBJ2-1,TRBV7-2,.,TRBD1,CASSSGQGIYNEQFF,TGTGCCAGCAGCTCCGGACAGGGAATCTACAATGAGCAGTTCTTC
TRBJ2-7,TRBV6-2/TRBV6-3,.,TRBD1,CASSYSWDSDNEQYF,TGTGCCAGCAGTTACTCGTGGGACAGCGACAATGAGCAGTACTTC
TRBJ1-5,TRBV7-6,.,.,CASSLAAAGDQPQHF,TGTGCCAGCAGCTTAGCGGCAGCTGGGGATCAGCCCCAGCATTTT
TRBJ2-3,TRBV14,.,.,CASSQVSIALSDTQYF,TGTGCCAGCAGCCAAGTGTCGATCGCCTTATCAGATACGCAGTATTTT
TRBJ2-5,TRBV7-9,.,TRBD2,CASSNGKTSGGHQETQYF,TGTGCCAGCAGCAACGGGAAGACTAGCGGGGGGCACCAAGAGACCCAGTACTTC
TRBJ1-1,TRBV29-1,.,.,CSVGWAGNTEAFF,TGCAGCGTTGGATGGGCAGGGAACACTGAAGCTTTCTTT
TRBJ1-6,TRBV11-2,few,.,CASRLTVVNSPLHF,TGTGCCAGCAGGCTCACGGTAGTAAATTCACCCCTCCACTTT
TRBJ2-1,TRBV12-5,.,.,CASGLGHNEQFF,TGTGCTAGTGGTTTGGGGCACAATGAGCAGTTCTTC
TRBJ2-5,TRBV5-1,few,.,CASSLHTNSDQETQYF,TGCGCCAGCAGCTTGCATACAAACTCCGATCAAGAGACCCAGTACTTC
TRBJ2-7,TRBV5-1,.,TRBD2,CASSLRASGDLIYEQYF,TGCGCCAGCAGCTTGAGGGCGAGCGGGGACCTAATCTACGAGCAGTACTTC
TRBJ1-4,TRBV7-9,.,TRBD1,CASSLGQAFYEKLFF,TGTGCCAGCAGCCTAGGACAGGCCTTTTATGAAAAACTGTTTTTT
TRBJ2-7,TRBV6-2/TRBV6-3,few,.,CASSYQGREQYF,TGTGCCAGCAGTTACCAGGGGCGCGAGCAGTACTTC
TRBJ2-1,TRBV6-5,few,.,CASSAGGGGPYNEQFF,TGTGCCAGCAGCGCGGGTGGGGGCGGCCCTTACAATGAGCAGTTCTTC
TRBJ2-7,TRBV27,.,.,CASSPRQSAYEQYF,TGTGCCAGCAGTCCCCGACAGTCCGCCTACGAGCAGTACTTC
TRBJ2-7,TRBV6-5,.,TRBD1,CASSFRPGQGSYEQYF,TGTGCCAGCAGTTTCCGACCGGGACAGGGAAGCTACGAGCAGTACTTC
TRBJ2-3,TRBV29-1,.,TRBD2,CSVEAPWASGRFTDTQYF,TGCAGCGTTGAAGCGCCCTGGGCTAGCGGGCGATTCACAGATACGCAGTATTTT
TRBJ2-7,TRBV5-1,.,.,CASSSSTGDYEQYF,TGCGCCAGCAGCTCATCGACAGGAGACTACGAGCAGTACTTC
TRBJ2-3,TRBV6-5,.,.,CASSSQRQSDTQYF,TGTGCCAGCAGTTCGCAAAGACAGTCAGATACGCAGTATTTT
TRBJ2-1,TRBV12-5,.,TRBD2,CASGAGLAGGRNEQFF,TGTGCTAGTGGTGCCGGACTAGCGGGGGGGCGGAATGAGCAGTTCTTC
TRBJ2-2,TRBV11-2,.,.,CASSLDSSPTGELFF,TGTGCCAGCAGCTTAGATAGCAGCCCAACCGGGGAGCTGTTTTTT
TRBJ2-7,TRBV4-1,many,TRBD2,CASSRSGTSDYEQYF,TGCGCCAGCAGCCGTAGTGGGACTAGCGACTACGAGCAGTACTTC
TRBJ2-7,TRBV11-2,.,.,CASTWGSHGPYEQYF,TGTGCCAGCACCTGGGGGTCCCATGGACCCTACGAGCAGTACTTC
TRBJ1-4,TRBV6-6,.,.,CASSVGASLVEKLFF,TGTGCCAGCAGCGTCGGGGCATCCCTGGTAGAAAAACTGTTTTTT
TRBJ2-1,TRBV29-1,.,TRBD1,CSVDWDRGYNEQFF,TGCAGCGTTGACTGGGACAGGGGCTACAATGAGCAGTTCTTC
TRBJ1-1,TRBV12-3/TRBV12-4,.,.,CASSQYTEAFF,TGTGCCAGCAGTCAGTACACTGAAGCTTTCTTT